This T cell receptor beta chain was identified in a study of OX40 agonist ivuxolimab in advanced cancers. Findings of the study overall: The work left the antigen specificity of expanded peripheral T cells undetermined.

For this clone: Its specificity is unknown.

Germline trimming cut 0 bases from V and 2 bases from J; bases unmatched to any gene: 1. The CDR3 totals 15 residues. Germline CDR1 reads SGHRS; CDR2 reads YFSETQ. Measured with immunoSEQ multiplex PCR; TCRdb has only the in-frame clones, and not every one. The repertoire has 100,000 to 150,000 clones, just under 95% of them found once; the top ten carry around 0.15%. The receptor's source is an adult with an advanced solid tumor such as melanoma, head and neck, liver or kidney cancer. Sequenced material: CD4+ or CD8+ T cells sorted from blood, taken in a trial of the OX40 agonist ivuxolimab. This chain connects TRBV5-1 to TRBJ1-2, with 10 bases fitting TRBD1. CDR3 sequence (DNA): TGCGCCAGCAGCTTGGAGGGACAGGGGAACTATGGCTACACCTTC. It specifies CASSLEGQGNYGYTF. Full variable domain (missing parts from reference TRBV5-1 and TRBJ1-2): KAGVTQTPRYLIKTRGQQVTLSCSPISGHRSVSWYQQTPGQGLQFLFEYFSETQRNKGNFPGRFSGRQFSNSRSEMNVSTLELGDSALYLCASSLEGQGNYGYTFGSGTRLTVV.